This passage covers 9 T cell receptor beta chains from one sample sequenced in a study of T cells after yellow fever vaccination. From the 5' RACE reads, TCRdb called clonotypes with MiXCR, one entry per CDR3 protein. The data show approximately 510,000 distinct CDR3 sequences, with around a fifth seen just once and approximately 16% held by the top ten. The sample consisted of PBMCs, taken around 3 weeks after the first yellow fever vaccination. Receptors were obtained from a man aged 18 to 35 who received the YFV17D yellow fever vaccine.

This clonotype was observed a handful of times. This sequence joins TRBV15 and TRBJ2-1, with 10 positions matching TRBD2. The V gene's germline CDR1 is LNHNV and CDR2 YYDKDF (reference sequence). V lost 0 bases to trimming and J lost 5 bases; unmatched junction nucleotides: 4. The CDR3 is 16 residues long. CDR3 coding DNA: TGTGCCACCAGCAGAGACAGCGGGGGGGCGAACAATGAGCAGTTCTTC. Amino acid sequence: CATSRDSGGANNEQFF.

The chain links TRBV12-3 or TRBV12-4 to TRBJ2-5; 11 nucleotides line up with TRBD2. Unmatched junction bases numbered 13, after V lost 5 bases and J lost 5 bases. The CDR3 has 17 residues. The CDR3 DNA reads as TGTGCCAGCAGTCCCCGGGGTAGCGGGGGGGCTCAGGAGACCCAGTACTTC. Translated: CASSPRGSGGAQETQYF.

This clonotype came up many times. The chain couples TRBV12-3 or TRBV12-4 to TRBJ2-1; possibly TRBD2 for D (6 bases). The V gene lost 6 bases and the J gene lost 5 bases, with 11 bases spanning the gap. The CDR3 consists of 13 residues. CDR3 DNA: TGTGCCAGCAGCCCGGGACTTAACAATGAGCAGTTCTTC. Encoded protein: CASSPGLNNEQFF.

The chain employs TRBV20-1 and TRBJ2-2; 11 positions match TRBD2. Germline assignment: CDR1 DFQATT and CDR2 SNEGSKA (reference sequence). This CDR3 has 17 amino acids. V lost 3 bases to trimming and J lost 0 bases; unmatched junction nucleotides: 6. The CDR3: CSAREDSGGANTGELFF. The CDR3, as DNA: TGCAGTGCTAGGGAAGATAGCGGGGGGGCGAACACCGGGGAGCTGTTTTTT.

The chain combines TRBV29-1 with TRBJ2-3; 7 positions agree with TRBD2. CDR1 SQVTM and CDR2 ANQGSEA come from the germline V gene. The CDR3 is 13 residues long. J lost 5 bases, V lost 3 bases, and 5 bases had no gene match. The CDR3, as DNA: TGCAGCGTTGATCTGGCGGGGGAAGATACGCAGTATTTT. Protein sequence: CSVDLAGEDTQYF.

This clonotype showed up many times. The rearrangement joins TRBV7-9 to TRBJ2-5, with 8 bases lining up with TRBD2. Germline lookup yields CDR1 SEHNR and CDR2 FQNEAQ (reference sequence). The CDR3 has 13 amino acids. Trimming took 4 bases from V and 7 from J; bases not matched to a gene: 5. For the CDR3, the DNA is TGTGCCAGCAGCTCGGGACTAGAAGGGACCCAGTACTTC. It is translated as CASSSGLEGTQYF.

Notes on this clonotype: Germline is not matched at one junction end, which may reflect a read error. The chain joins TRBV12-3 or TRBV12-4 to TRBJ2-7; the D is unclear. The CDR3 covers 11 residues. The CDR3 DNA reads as TGTGCCAGCAGCCCCTCCTCCGAGCAGTACTTC. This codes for CASSPSSEQYF.

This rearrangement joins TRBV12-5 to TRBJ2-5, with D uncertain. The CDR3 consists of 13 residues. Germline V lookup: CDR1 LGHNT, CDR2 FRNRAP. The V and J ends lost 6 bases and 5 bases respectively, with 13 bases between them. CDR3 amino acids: CASGLITAETQYF. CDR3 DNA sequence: TGTGCTAGTGGACTAATAACAGCGGAGACCCAGTACTTC.

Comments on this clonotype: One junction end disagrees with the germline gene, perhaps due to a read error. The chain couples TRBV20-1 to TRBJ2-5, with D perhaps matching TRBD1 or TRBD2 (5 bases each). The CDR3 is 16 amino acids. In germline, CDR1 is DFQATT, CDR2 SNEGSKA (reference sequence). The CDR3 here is CCARDPKAGGPETQYF. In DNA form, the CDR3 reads TGCTGTGCTAGAGATCCAAAGGCTGGGGGTCCAGAGACCCAGTACTTC.